This T cell receptor (beta chain) was captured by sequencing in a study of PD-L1 blockade in urothelial cancer. Study details: Men with urothelial cancer arising in the bladder made up most of the roughly 30 patients. T cell content in blood samples showed a median of about 140,000. Study-wide findings and caveats: Pretreatment TCR clonality in blood under the median foretold superior survival. Tumor-linked clones in blood grew more by 3 weeks in durable-benefit patients.

Repertoires were generated with immunoSEQ multiplex PCR, while TCRdb's copy carries only in-frame clones and drops some. In the table there are under 20,000 clones, approximately 89% of which are singletons. The germline V gene encodes CDR1 SGHDT and CDR2 YYEEEE. There are 15 residues in the CDR3. J lost 6 bases, V lost 1 base, and 3 bases had no gene match. Notes on this clone: As yet, its antigen is unknown.

Time point of the sample: pretreatment peripheral blood. V gene TRBV5-6 combines with J gene TRBJ2-1; 11 bases align to TRBD2. The material sequenced was PBMCs, taken around atezolizumab (anti-PD-L1) treatment. The TCR originated in a man between 65 and 85 years old with urothelial cancer. CDR3 in DNA: TGTGCCAGCAGCTTGTTGGGACTAGCGGTCAATGAGCAGTTCTTC. Protein: CASSLLGLAVNEQFF.